This TCR beta chain is drawn from a study of naive and memory T cell subsets. This clonotype has more than one count but fewer than ten. V lost 8 bases and J 6 bases, leaving 19 bases between the germline ends. This CDR3 comprises 14 residues. CDR1 and CDR2 (germline): SNHLY, FYNNEI. The beta constant-region primer was an equimolar mix of two oligonucleotides covering TRBC1 and TRBC2. TCRdb processed the UMI-ligation and nested PCR reads anew with MiXCR; each CDR3 protein has one entry. Among some 85,000 distinct CDR3 sequences listed, less than 15% were seen once. The TCR originated in a human donor in good health. The sequencing input was central memory CD4+ T cells from blood. J is TRBJ1-1 and V is TRBV2, with a tentative D call TRBD1 (5 bases). In DNA, the CDR3 is TGTGCCAGCGGCAGGACAACTGAACAACCTGAAGCTTTCTTT. This encodes CASGRTTEQPEAFF. The entire variable domain, with the rest obtained from reference TRBV2 and TRBJ1-1, is as follows: EPEVTQTPSHQVTQMGQEVILRCVPISNHLYFYWYRQILGQKVEFLVSFYNNEISEKSEIFDDQFSVERPDGSNFTLKIRSTKLEDSAMYFCASGRTTEQPEAFFGQGTRLTVV.